This T cell receptor beta chain was identified in a study of chemoradiotherapy in HPV16-positive cancers. This CDR3 is built from 16 residues. V dropped 6 bases and J dropped 2 bases, with 20 bases sitting between them. Germline V gene lookup returns CDR1 LNHDA and CDR2 SQIVND (reference sequence). Study results and caveats: Functional assays defining HPV-specific T cells used only a couple of HPV16-positive patients. Non-HPV-specific T cells did not expand in tumors during treatment, whereas candidate HPV-specific clones and E7-related motifs did.

A remark on this clone: Antigen: not known.

TCRdb's copy holds only in-frame clones and misses some; the assay was immunoSEQ multiplex PCR. This repertoire shows about 15,000 clones, roughly 73% found once; its top ten account for roughly 1.4%. Sampling was performed from a patient who underwent chemoradiotherapy. The chain employs TRBV19 and TRBJ2-7; weak D call: TRBD2 (6 bases). This receptor was obtained from a human donor with HPV-associated anogenital cancer. The CDR3 reads CASSPSVGGAPYEQYF. CDR3 sequence (DNA): TGTGCCAGTAGCCCATCGGTCGGCGGGGCCCCCTACGAGCAGTACTTC.